This entry is about one TCR beta chain. The data derive from a study of regulatory dendritic cells for organ transplantation. This table comes from immunoSEQ multiplex PCR, and its TCRdb copy is limited to in-frame clones, with some not included. The table includes almost 35,000 clones, 70% to 90% detected once. V dropped 4 bases and J dropped 7; count of bases not matched to a gene: 10. Germline CDR1 and CDR2: LGHNA and YNFKEQ. The CDR3 consists of 16 residues. This clonotype originated in a human donor in good health. The chain links TRBV4-2 to TRBJ2-1; 10 nucleotides match TRBD1. Sequencing was performed on naive CD4+ T cells from blood. Subset in this sample: CD45RA+ naive T cells. The CDR3: CASSPLGRTGGNEQFF. DNA for the CDR3: TGTGCCAGCAGCCCTCTGGGACGGACAGGGGGGAATGAGCAGTTCTTC.